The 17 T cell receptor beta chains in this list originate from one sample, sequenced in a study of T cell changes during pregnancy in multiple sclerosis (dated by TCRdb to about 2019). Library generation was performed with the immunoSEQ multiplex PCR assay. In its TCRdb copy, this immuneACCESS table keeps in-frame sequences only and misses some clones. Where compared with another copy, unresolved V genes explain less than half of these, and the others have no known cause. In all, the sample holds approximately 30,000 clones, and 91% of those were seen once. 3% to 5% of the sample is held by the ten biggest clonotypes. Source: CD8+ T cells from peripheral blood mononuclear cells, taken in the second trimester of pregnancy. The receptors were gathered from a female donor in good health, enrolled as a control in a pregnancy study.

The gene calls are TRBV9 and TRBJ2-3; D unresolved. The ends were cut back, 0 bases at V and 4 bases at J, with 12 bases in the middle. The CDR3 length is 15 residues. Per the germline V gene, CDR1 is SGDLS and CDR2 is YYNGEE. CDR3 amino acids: CASSVETTRADTQYF. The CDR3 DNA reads TGTGCCAGCAGCGTAGAGACCACTCGGGCAGATACGCAGTATTTT.

The CDR3 reads CASGLAGYNEQFF. The CDR3 DNA follows: TGCGCCAGCGGACTAGCGGGGTACAATGAGCAGTTCTTC. The V call is TRBV5-1, the J call TRBJ2-1; 12 nucleotides agree with TRBD2. The germline CDR1 and CDR2 sequences are SGHRS and YFSETQ. This CDR3 spans 13 amino acids. The V segment lost 7 bases and the J segment 4 bases; nucleotides outside the gene matches: 0.

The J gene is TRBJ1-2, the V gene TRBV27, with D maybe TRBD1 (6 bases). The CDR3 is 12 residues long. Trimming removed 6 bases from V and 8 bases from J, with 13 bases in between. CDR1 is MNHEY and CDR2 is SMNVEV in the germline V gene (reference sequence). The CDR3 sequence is CASRGGGGGYTF. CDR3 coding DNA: TGTGCCAGCAGGGGAGGGGGAGGAGGCTACACCTTC.

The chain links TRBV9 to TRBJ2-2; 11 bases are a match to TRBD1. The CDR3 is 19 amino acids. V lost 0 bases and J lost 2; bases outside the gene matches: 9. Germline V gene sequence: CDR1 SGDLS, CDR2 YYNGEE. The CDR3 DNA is TGTGCCAGCAGCGTAGGGGGGACAGGGGGGGTTCCTAACACCGGGGAGCTGTTTTTT. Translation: CASSVGGTGGVPNTGELFF.

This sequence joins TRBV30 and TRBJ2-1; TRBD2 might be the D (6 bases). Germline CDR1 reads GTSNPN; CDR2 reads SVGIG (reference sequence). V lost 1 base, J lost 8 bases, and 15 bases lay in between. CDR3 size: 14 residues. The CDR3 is CAWSATWGVDEQFF. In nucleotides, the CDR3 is TGTGCCTGGAGTGCCACCTGGGGGGTGGATGAGCAGTTCTTC. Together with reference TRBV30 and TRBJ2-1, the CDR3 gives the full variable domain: SQTIHQWPATLVQPVGSPLSLECTVEGTSNPNLYWYRQAAGRGLQLLFYSVGIGQISSEVPQNLSASRPQDRQFILSSKKLLLSDSGFYLCAWSATWGVDEQFFGPGTRLTVL.

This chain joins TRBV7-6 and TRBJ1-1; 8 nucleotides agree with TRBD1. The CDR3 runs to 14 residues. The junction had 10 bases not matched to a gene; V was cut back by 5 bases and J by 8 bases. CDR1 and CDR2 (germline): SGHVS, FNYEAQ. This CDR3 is CASSGQGSAAEAFF. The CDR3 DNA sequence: TGTGCCAGCAGCGGACAGGGTTCAGCCGCCGAAGCTTTCTTT.

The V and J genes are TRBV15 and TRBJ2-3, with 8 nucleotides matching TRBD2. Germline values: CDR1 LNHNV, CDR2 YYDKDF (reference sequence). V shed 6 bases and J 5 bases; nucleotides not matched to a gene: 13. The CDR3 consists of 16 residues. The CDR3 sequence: CATSPENGGGQDTQYF. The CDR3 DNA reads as TGTGCCACCAGTCCCGAAAACGGGGGGGGCCAAGATACGCAGTATTTT.

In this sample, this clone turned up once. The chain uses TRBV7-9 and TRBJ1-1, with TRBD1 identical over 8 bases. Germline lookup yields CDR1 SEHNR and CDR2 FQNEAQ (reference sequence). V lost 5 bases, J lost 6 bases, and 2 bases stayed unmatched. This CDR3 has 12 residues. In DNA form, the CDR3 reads TGTGCCAGCAGCCCCAGGGGGCCTGAAGCTTTCTTT. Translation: CASSPRGPEAFF.

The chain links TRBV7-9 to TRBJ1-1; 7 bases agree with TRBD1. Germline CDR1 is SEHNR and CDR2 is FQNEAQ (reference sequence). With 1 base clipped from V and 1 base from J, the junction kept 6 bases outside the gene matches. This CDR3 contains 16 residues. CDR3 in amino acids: CASSLDLAGGNTEAFF. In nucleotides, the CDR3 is TGTGCCAGCAGCTTAGATTTGGCAGGGGGGAACACTGAAGCTTTCTTT.

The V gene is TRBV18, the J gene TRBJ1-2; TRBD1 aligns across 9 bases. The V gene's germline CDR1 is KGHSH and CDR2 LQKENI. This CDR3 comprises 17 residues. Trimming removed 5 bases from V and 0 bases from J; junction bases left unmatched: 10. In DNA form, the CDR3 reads TGTGCCAGCTCAAAAGAGGCGGACAGGGGTACTAACTATGGCTACACCTTC. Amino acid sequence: CASSKEADRGTNYGYTF.

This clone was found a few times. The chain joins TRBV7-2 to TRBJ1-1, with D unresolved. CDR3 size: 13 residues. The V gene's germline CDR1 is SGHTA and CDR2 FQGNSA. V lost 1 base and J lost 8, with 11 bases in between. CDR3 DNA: TGTGCCAGCAGCTTAGGATTTAGTGAGGAAGCTTTCTTT. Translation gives CASSLGFSEEAFF.

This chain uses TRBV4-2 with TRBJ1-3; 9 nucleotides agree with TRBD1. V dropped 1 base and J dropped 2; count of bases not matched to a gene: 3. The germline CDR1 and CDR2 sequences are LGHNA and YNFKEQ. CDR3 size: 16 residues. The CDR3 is CASSQARQGAGNTIYF. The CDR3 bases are TGTGCCAGCAGCCAAGCAAGACAGGGGGCTGGAAACACCATATATTTT.

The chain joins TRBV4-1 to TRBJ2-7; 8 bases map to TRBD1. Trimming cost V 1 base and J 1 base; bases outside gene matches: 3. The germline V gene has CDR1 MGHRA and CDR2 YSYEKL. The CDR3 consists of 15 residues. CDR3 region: CASSQGDRGSYEQYF. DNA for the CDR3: TGCGCCAGCAGCCAAGGTGACAGGGGTTCCTACGAGCAGTACTTC.

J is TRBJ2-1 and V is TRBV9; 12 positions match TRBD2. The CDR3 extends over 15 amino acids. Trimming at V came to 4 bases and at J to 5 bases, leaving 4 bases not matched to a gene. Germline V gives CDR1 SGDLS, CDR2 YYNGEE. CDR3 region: CASSPTSGGHNEQFF. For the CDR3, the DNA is TGTGCCAGCAGCCCGACTAGCGGGGGACACAATGAGCAGTTCTTC.

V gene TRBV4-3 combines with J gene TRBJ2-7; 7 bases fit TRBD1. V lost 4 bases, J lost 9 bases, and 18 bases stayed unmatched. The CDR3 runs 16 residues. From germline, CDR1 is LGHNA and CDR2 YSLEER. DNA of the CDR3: TGCGCCAGCAGCCCAGACAGGGCCCTCTCTACTATAGGGCAGTACTTC. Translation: CASSPDRALSTIGQYF.

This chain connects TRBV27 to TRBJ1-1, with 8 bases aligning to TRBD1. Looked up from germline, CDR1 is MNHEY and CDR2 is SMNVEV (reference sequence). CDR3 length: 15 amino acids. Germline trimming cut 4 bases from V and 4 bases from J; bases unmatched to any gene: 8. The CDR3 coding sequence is TGTGCCAGCAGTTCAGGACAGGGATTGAGCACTGAAGCTTTCTTT. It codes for CASSSGQGLSTEAFF.

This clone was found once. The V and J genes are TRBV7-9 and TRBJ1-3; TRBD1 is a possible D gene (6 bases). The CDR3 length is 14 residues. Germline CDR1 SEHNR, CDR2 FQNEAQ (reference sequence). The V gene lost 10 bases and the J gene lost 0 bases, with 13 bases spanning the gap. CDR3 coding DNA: TGTGCCACCGAAAACAGGGTCTCTGGAAACACCATATATTTT. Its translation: CATENRVSGNTIYF.